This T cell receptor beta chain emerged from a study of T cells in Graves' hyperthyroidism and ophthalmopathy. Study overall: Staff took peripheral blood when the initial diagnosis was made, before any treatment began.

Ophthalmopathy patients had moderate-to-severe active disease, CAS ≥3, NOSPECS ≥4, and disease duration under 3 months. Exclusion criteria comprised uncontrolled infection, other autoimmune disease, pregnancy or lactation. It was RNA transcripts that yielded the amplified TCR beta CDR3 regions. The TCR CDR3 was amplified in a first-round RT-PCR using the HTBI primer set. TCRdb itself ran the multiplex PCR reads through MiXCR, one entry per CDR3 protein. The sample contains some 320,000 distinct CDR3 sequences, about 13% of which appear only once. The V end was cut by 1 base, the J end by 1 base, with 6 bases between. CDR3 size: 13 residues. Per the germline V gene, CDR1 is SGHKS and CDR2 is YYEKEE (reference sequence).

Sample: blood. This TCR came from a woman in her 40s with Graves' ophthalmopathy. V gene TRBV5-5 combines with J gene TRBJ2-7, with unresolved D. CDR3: CASSLQESYEQYF. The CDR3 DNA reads TGTGCCAGCAGCTTGCAGGAGTCCTACGAGCAGTACTTC.